Included here is one TCR beta chain sequence, with context. Its specificity is unknown. The protocol was immunoSEQ multiplex PCR, while the TCRdb copy is restricted to in-frame clones and leaves out a portion. Counted here are tens of thousands of clones, approximately 91% occurring once; the ten biggest clones make up roughly 5.1%. The sample belongs to a study of T cell responses to AZD1222 COVID-19 vaccine. Study results and caveats: Nearly half of unique spike-specific TCRs reportedly avoided B.1.351 and B.1.1.7 mutated regions. A mostly white British donor set with more females was recruited, and clonal diversity was possibly underestimated.

Trimming shortened V by 4 bases and J by 7 bases, and 20 bases separated the two germline ends. Germline V CDR1 and CDR2: SGHVS, FQNEAQ. The CDR3 consists of 16 residues. This receptor was obtained from an adult who received the AZD1222 COVID-19 vaccine. The chain uses TRBV7-8 and TRBJ2-1, with D possibly being TRBD2 (7 bases). This specimen consisted of peripheral blood, obtained 28 days after the second AZD1222 dose. The CDR3 coding sequence is TGTGCCAGCAGCTCCCTCCCGGGGGGCGCTTTTAATGAGCAGTTCTTC. Amino acids: CASSSLPGGAFNEQFF.